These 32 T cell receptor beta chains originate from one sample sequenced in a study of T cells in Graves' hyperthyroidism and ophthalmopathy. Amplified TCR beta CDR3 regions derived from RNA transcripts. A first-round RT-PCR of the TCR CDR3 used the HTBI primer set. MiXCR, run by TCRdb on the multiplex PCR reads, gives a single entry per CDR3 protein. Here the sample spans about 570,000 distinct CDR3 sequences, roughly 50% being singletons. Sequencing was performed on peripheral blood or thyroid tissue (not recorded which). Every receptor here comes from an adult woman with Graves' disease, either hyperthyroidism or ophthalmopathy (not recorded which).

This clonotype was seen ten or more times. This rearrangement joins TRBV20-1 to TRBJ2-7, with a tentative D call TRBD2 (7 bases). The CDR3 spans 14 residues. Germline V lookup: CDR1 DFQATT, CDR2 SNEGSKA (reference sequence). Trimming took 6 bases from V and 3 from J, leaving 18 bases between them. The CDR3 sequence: CSARQAGVIYEQYF. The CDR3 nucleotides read TGCAGTGCCAGACAGGCGGGAGTAATCTACGAGCAGTACTTC.

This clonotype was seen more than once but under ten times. This CDR3 is CAISERGTYRGYTF. The CDR3 region has the DNA TGTGCCATCAGTGAGCGTGGCACCTACCGCGGCTACACCTTC. This chain joins TRBV10-3 and TRBJ1-2, with D unresolved. Looked up from germline, CDR1 is ENHRY and CDR2 is SYGVKD. V was pared by 2 bases and J by 8 bases, with 15 bases between. The CDR3 length is 14 residues.

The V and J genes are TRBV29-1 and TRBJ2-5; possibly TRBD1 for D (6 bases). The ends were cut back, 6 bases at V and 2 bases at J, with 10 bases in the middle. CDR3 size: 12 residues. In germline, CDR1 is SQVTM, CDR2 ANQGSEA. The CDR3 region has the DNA TGCAGCGTGTTACAGGGTCAAGAGACCCAGTACTTC. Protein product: CSVLQGQETQYF.

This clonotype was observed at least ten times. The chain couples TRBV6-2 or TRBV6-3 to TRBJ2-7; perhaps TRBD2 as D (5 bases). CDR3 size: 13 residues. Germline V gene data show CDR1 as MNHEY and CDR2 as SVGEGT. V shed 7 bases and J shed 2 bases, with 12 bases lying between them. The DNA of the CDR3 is TGTGCCAGCAAAGCGGACGGAGCCTACGAGCAGTACTTC. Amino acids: CASKADGAYEQYF.

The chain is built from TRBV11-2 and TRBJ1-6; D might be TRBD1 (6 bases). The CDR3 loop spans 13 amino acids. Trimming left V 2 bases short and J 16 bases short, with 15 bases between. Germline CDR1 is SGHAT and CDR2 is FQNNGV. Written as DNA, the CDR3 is TGTGCCAGCAGCTTACGAGGGGGGGGCATTCTCCACTTT. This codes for CASSLRGGGILHF.

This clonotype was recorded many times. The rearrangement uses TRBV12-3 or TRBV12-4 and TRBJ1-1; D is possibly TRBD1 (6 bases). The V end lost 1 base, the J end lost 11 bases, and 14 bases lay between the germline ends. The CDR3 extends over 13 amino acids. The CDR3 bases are TGTGCCAGCAGTTTAGGAGTAGGGGGAGACGCTTTCTTT. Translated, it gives CASSLGVGGDAFF.

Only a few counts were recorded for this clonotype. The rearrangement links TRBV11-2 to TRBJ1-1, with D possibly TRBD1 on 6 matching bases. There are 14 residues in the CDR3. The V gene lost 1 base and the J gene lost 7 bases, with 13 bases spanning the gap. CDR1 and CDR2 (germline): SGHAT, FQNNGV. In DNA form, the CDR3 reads TGTGCCAGCAGCTTAGGGGGGCCGAGCGTTGAAGCTTTCTTT. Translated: CASSLGGPSVEAFF. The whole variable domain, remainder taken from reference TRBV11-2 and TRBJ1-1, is EAGVAQSPRYKIIEKRQSVAFWCNPISGHATLYWYQQILGQGPKLLIQFQNNGVVDDSQLPKDRFSAERLKGVDSTLKIQPAKLEDSAVYLCASSLGGPSVEAFFGQGTRLTVV.

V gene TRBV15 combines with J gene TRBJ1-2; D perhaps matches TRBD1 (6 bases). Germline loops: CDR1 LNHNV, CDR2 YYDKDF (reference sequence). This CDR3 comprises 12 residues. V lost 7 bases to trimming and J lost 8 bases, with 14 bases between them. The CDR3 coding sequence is TGTGCCACCACCCTAGGGGGTCGCGGCTACACCTTC. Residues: CATTLGGRGYTF.

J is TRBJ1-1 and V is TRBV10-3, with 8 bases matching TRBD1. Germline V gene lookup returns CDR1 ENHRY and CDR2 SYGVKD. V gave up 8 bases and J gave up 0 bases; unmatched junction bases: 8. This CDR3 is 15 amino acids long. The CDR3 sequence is CAIGSGQEMNTEAFF. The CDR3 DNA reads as TGTGCCATCGGTTCGGGACAGGAGATGAACACTGAAGCTTTCTTT.

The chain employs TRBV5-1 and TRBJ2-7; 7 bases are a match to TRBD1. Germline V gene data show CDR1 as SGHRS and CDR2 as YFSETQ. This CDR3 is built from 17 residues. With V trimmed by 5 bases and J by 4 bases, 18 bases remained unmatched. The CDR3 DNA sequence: TGCGCCAGCAGGGAGCAACCCGGGACAGCACCCATTTACGAGCAGTACTTC. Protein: CASREQPGTAPIYEQYF.

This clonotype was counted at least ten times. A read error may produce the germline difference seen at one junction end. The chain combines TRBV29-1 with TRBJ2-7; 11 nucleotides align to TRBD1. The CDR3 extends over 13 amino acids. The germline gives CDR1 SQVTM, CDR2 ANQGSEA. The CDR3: CSVRDRGAYEQYF. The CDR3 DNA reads TGCAGCGTAAGGGACAGGGGGGCCTATGAGCAGTACTTC.

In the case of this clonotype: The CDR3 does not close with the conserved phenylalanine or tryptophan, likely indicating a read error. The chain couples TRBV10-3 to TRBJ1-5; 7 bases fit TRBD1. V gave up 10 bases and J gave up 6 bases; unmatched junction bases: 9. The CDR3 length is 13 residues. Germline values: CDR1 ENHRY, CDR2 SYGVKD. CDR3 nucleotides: TGTGCCACTGAGACAGGGTCAGGTCAGCCCCAGCATCTT. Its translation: CATETGSGQPQHL.

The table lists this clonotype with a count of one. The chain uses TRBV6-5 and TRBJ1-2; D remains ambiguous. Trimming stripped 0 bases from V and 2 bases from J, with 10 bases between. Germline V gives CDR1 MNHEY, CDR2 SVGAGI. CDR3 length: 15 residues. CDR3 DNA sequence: TGTGCCAGCAGTTACTCGGTTAGCGGAAACTATGGCTACACCTTC. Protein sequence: CASSYSVSGNYGYTF.

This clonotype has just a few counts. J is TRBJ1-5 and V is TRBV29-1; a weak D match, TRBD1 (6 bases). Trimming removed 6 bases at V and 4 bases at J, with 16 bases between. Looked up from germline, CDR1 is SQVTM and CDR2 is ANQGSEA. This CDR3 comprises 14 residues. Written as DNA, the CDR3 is TGCAGCGTCACCCTCGCAGGGGCTAATCAGCCCCAGCATTTT. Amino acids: CSVTLAGANQPQHF.

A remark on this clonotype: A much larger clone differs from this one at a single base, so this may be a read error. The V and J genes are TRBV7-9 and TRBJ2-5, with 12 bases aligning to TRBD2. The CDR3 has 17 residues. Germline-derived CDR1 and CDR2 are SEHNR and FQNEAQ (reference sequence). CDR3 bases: TGCGCCAGCAGCCGAGGACCGACTAGCGGGGGTAGCGAGACCCAGTACTTC. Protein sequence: CASSRGPTSGGSETQYF. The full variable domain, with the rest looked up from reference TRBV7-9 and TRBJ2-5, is DTGVSQNPRHKITKRGQNVTFRCDPISEHNRLYWYRQTLGQGPEFLTYFQNEAQLEKSRLLSDRFSAERPKGSFSTLEIQRTEQGDSAMYLCASSRGPTSGGSETQYFGPGTRLLVL.

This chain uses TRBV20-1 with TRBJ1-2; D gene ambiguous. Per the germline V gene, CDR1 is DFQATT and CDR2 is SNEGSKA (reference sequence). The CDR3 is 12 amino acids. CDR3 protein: CSAEHQPYGYTF. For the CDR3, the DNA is TGCAGCGCCGAGCACCAGCCTTATGGCTACACCTTC.

CDR3 loop: CATSDSVQGRNYGYTF. In DNA, the CDR3 is TGTGCCACCAGTGATTCGGTACAGGGGAGAAACTATGGCTACACCTTC. The V and J genes are TRBV24-1 and TRBJ1-2; 7 positions agree with TRBD1. The CDR3 totals 16 residues. Germline CDR1 reads KGHDR; CDR2 reads SFDVKD. V lost 2 bases and J lost 2; bases outside the gene matches: 7.

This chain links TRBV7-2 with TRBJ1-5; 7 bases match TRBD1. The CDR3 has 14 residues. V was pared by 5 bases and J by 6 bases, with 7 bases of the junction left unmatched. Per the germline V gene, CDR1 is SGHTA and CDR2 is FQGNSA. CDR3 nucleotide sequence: TGTGCCAGCAGCCCGGGACAGTCGTTTCAGCCCCAGCATTTT. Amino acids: CASSPGQSFQPQHF.

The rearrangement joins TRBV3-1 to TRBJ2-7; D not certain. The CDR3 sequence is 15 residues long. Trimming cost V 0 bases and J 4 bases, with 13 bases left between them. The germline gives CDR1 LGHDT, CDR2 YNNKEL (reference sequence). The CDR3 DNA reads TGTGCCAGCAGCCAAGATCCTGGGTTCAATTACGAGCAGTACTTC. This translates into CASSQDPGFNYEQYF.

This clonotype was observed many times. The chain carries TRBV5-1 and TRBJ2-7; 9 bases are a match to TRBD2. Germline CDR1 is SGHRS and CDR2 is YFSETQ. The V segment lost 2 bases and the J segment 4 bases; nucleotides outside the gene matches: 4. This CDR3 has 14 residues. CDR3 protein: CASSLVAGAYEQYF. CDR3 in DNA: TGCGCCAGCAGCTTAGTAGCGGGAGCGTACGAGCAGTACTTC.

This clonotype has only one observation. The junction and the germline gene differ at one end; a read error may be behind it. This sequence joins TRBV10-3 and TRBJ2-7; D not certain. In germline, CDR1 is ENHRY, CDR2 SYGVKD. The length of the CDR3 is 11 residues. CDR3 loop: CAIGWGGPLSF. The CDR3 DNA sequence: TGTGCCATCGGGTGGGGTGGACCCCTATCCTTC.

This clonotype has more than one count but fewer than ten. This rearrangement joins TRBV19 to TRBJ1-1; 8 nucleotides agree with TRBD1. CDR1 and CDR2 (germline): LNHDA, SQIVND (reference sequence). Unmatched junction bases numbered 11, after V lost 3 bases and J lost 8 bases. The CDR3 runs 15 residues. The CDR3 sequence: CASSMRRDRLREAFF. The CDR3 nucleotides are TGTGCCAGTAGTATGCGCCGGGACAGGCTCCGAGAAGCTTTCTTT.

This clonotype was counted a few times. The CDR3 DNA reads as TGTGCCAGCTGGAAGACAGGGGCGAACACCGGGGAGCTGTTTTTT. Translated: CASWKTGANTGELFF. This chain uses TRBV27 with TRBJ2-2, with 8 bases lining up with TRBD1. The CDR3 consists of 15 residues. Germline V gene lookup returns CDR1 MNHEY and CDR2 SMNVEV (reference sequence). Trimming removed 8 bases from V and 0 bases from J; junction bases left unmatched: 5.

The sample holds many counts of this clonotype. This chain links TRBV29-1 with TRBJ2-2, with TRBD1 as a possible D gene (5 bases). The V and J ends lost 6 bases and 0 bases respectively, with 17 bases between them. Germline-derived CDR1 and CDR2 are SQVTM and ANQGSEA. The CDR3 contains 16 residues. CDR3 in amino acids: CSVSPVGAANTGELFF. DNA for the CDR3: TGCAGCGTCTCACCGGTAGGGGCGGCGAACACCGGGGAGCTGTTTTTT.

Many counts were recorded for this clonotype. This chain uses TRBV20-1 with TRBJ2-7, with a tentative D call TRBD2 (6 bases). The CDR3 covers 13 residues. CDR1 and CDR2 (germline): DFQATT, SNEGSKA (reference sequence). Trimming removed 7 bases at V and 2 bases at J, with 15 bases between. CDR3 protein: CSGRDRMTYEQYF. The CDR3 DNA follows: TGCAGTGGGAGGGATCGCATGACCTACGAGCAGTACTTC.

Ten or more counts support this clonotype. The CDR3 protein is CASSDSLWGGNQPQHF. CDR3 nucleotides: TGTGCCAGCAGCGACAGTTTGTGGGGGGGCAATCAGCCCCAGCATTTT. The chain recombines TRBV7-9 with TRBJ1-5; tentatively, D is TRBD1 (5 bases). Germline V gives CDR1 SEHNR, CDR2 FQNEAQ (reference sequence). The CDR3 totals 16 residues. V gave up 5 bases and J gave up 2 bases, with 16 bases separating them.

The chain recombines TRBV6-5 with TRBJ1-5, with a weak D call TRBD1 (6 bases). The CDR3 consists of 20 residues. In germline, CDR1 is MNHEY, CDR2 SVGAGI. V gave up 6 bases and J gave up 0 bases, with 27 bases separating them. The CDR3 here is CASSRLTGFGDTYSNQPQHF. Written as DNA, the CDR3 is TGTGCCAGCAGCCGGCTAACAGGGTTTGGAGACACGTATAGCAATCAGCCCCAGCATTTT.

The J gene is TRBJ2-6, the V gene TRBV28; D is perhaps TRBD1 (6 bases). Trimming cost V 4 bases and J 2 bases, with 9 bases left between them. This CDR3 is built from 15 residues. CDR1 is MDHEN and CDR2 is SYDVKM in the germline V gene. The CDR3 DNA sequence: TGTGCCAGCAGTTCTGCAGGGGCTGGGGCCAACGTCCTGACTTTC. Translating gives CASSSAGAGANVLTF. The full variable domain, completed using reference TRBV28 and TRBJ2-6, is DVKVTQSSRYLVKRTGEKVFLECVQDMDHENMFWYRQDPGLGLRLIYFSYDVKMKEKGDIPEGYSVSREKKERFSLILESASTNQTSMYLCASSSAGAGANVLTFGAGSRLTVL.

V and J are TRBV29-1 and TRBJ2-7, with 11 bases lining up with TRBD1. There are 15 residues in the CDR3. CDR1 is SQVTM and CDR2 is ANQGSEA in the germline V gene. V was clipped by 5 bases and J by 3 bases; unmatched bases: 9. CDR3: CSVQRTGTGGYEQYF. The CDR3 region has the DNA TGCAGCGTTCAGCGGACCGGGACAGGGGGCTACGAGCAGTACTTC.

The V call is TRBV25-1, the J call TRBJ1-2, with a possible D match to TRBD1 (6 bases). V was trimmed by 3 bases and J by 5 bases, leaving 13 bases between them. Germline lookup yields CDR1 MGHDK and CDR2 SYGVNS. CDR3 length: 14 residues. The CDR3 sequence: CASSDTGAGYGYTF. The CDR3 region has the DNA TGTGCCAGCAGTGATACGGGGGCAGGGTATGGCTACACCTTC.

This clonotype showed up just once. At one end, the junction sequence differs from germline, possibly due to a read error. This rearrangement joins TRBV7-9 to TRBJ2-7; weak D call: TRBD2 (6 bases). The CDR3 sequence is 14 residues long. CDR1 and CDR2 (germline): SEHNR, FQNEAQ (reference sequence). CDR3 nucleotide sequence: TGTGCCAGCGGCTTGGGACTGGGGTCCTACGAGCAGTACTTC. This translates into CASGLGLGSYEQYF.

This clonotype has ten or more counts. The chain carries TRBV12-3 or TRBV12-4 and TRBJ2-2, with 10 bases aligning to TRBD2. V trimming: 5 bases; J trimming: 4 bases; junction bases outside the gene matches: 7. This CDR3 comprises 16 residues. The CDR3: CASSGPSGSATGELFF. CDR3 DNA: TGTGCCAGCAGTGGACCTAGCGGGAGCGCCACCGGGGAGCTGTTTTTT.